This T cell receptor (beta chain) is drawn from a study of OX40 agonist ivuxolimab in advanced cancers. Overall study: Prior therapy, whether anti-PD-1, anti-PD-L1 or anti-CTLA-4, was allowed, and roughly 40% had some.

The CDR3 loop spans 15 amino acids. Germline V gene data show CDR1 as MGHRA and CDR2 as YSYEKL. V lost 3 bases to trimming and J lost 1 base, with 10 bases between them. Patients were ineligible given autoimmune disease history or systemic immunosuppression. Only in-frame clones appear in the TCRdb table, and some are missing; sequencing was by immunoSEQ multiplex PCR. The table includes approximately 82,000 clones, about nine tenths detected once. The sequence came from an adult with an advanced solid tumor such as melanoma, head and neck, liver or kidney cancer. The chain couples TRBV4-1 to TRBJ2-4, with D uncertain. The material sequenced was CD4+ or CD8+ T cells sorted from blood, taken in a trial of the OX40 agonist ivuxolimab. The CDR3 region is CASSQVSVAKNIQYF. As DNA, the CDR3 is TGCGCCAGCAGCCAGGTCTCCGTGGCCAAAAACATTCAGTACTTC.